The T cell receptor beta chain under discussion was sequenced for a study of blood T cell repertoires in COVID-19. Looking at the study overall: Specimens from acute and convalescent COVID-19 originated in the United States, Italy and Spain.

CDR3 size: 16 residues. Per germline, CDR1 SGHAT and CDR2 FQNNGV. V was shortened by 5 bases and J by 0 bases, with 17 bases between the two germline ends. In the authors' methods: By means of reference gene primer amplification, nucleated cell counts were estimated. The repertoire was sequenced with immunoSEQ multiplex PCR; TCRdb's copy has only in-frame clones and lacks some. The V and J calls and clone size were taken over from that table, and D and trimming were inferred from the DNA. Altogether about 69,000 clones are present, 60% to 80% being singletons, with the ten largest covering approximately 15%.

Material: peripheral blood. The clonotype was recovered from a man aged 55-75 years with acute or convalescent COVID-19. This sequence joins TRBV11-2 and TRBJ2-7; D is possibly TRBD1 (5 bases). The CDR3 sequence: CASSPVRTPSSYEQYF. In DNA form, the CDR3 reads TGTGCCAGCAGCCCCGTCAGGACACCGAGCTCCTACGAGCAGTACTTC. Supplemented by reference TRBV11-2 and TRBJ2-7, the full variable domain reads EAGVAQSPRYKIIEKRQSVAFWCNPISGHATLYWYQQILGQGPKLLIQFQNNGVVDDSQLPKDRFSAERLKGVDSTLKIQPAKLEDSAVYLCASSPVRTPSSYEQYFGPGTRLTVT.